These 4 T cell receptor beta chains came from one sample sequenced in a study of vaccination and CD4 T cells after COVID-19. Stated treatment: approximately nine-day PBMC culture with coronavirus spike peptide pools or control peptides (ViraFEST assay). The Oncomine TCR Beta short-read assay was applied to DNA of cultured CD4+ T cells. TCRdb processed the PCR reads anew with MiXCR; each CDR3 protein has one entry. The sample consists of about 16,000 distinct CDR3 sequences, about 59% of them appearing once. These receptors' antigens are unknown. Specimen: CD4+ T cells from blood, cultured in vitro, collected before SARS-CoV-2 vaccination. Receptors originate from a human donor who had recovered from COVID-19.

The chain joins TRBV2 to TRBJ1-5; TRBD1 matches 7 bases. The CDR3 length is 17 residues. In germline, CDR1 is SNHLY, CDR2 FYNNEI. The V gene end was trimmed by 2 bases and the J gene end by 4 bases; junction bases not matched to a gene: 11. Here the CDR3 reads CASSETHLGTENQPQHF. The CDR3 nucleotides read TGTGCCAGCAGTGAAACCCATCTCGGGACAGAGAATCAGCCCCAGCATTTT. Combining the CDR3 with reference TRBV2 and TRBJ1-5 gives the whole variable domain EPEVTQTPSHQVTQMGQEVILRCVPISNHLYFYWYRQILGQKVEFLVSFYNNEISEKSEIFDDQFSVERPDGSNFTLKIRSTKLEDSAMYFCASSETHLGTENQPQHFGDGTRLSIL.

This chain links TRBV28 with TRBJ1-5; D unresolved. V was cut by 2 bases and J by 2 bases, with 13 bases left in between. CDR1 MDHEN and CDR2 SYDVKM come from the germline V gene. The CDR3 contains 16 residues. For the CDR3, the DNA is TGTGCCAGCAGTTTAAATTCGCGCAGGCGCAATCAGCCCCAGCATTTT. Residues: CASSLNSRRRNQPQHF.

This clonotype was recorded a few times. The CDR3 DNA sequence: TGCGCCAGCAGCCAACAGGGATGGGAGTGGGGTGGTCAGCCCCAGCATTTT. It yields the protein CASSQQGWEWGGQPQHF. The J gene is TRBJ1-5, the V gene TRBV4-1; the D gene is possibly TRBD1 (5 bases). The ends were cut back, 2 bases at V and 6 bases at J, with 20 bases in the middle. This CDR3 is 17 amino acids long. CDR1 is MGHRA and CDR2 is YSYEKL in the germline V gene.

This clonotype was seen a handful of times. This chain connects TRBV19 to TRBJ1-5; TRBD1 is a possible D gene (5 bases). Germline V CDR1 and CDR2: LNHDA, SQIVND (reference sequence). Trimming took off 10 bases at V and 0 bases at J, with 13 bases between the two ends. The CDR3 covers 14 residues. CDR3 nucleotides: TGTGCCACCTACTCCCAGGGTAGCAATCAGCCCCAGCATTTT. It codes for CATYSQGSNQPQHF.